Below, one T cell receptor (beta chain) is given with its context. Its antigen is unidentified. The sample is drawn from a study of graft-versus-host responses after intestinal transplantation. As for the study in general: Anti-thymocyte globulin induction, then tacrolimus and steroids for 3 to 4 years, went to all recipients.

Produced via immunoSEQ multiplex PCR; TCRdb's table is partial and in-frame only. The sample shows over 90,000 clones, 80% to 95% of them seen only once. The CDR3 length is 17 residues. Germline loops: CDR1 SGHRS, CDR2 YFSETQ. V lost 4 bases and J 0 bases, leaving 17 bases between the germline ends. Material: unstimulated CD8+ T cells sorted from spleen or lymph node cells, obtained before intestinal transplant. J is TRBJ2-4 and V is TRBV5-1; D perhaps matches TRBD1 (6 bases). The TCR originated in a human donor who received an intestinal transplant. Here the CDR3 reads CASSPEGGNKAKNIQYF. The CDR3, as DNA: TGCGCCAGCAGCCCGGAAGGGGGAAATAAAGCCAAAAACATTCAGTACTTC.